Following are 28 T cell receptor beta chains from one sample sequenced in a study of regulatory T cells in long-lasting Graves disease. As for time point: newly diagnosed GD, antithyroid drugs for less than 3 months. PBMCs provided the RNA from which the TCR library was made. Library construction for TCR beta used iRepertoire HTBI primers and Arm-PCR of CDR3 regions. TCRdb recomputed calls from the multiplex PCR reads with MiXCR, one row per CDR3 protein. The sample lists 300,000 to 400,000 distinct CDR3 sequences; 15% to 20% were seen once. The sample also formed part of further work on T cells in Graves' hyperthyroidism and ophthalmopathy.

The sequenced sample was peripheral blood mononuclear cells (PBMCs), obtained at new diagnosis, from a patient treated with antithyroid drugs. Every receptor here comes from a man in his forties or fifties with Graves disease.

The chain uses TRBV5-1 and TRBJ2-1; D might be TRBD1 (6 bases). Germline V lookup: CDR1 SGHRS, CDR2 YFSETQ. The V end lost 3 bases, the J end lost 4 bases, and 17 bases lay between the germline ends. CDR3 size: 16 residues. CDR3 sequence (DNA): TGCGCCAGCAGCTCATCTTCAGGGGACCCTTACAATGAGCAGTTCTTC. Its translation: CASSSSSGDPYNEQFF.

On this clonotype itself: A much more abundant neighbour one base away suggests this may be a read error. This chain uses TRBV5-5 with TRBJ2-1; 10 nucleotides line up with TRBD1. The CDR3 runs 14 residues. In germline, CDR1 is SGHKS, CDR2 YYEKEE (reference sequence). V dropped 3 bases and J dropped 13; count of bases not matched to a gene: 10. Here the CDR3 reads CASSSTGGKETQFF. CDR3 bases: TGTGCCAGCAGCTCGACAGGGGGCAAGGAGACCCAGTTCTTC.

The genes are TRBV4-2 and TRBJ1-2; D is perhaps TRBD1 (6 bases). The germline V gene has CDR1 LGHNA and CDR2 YNFKEQ. This CDR3 has 19 amino acids. V lost 4 bases and J lost 5, with 29 bases in between. CDR3 DNA sequence: TGTGCCAGCAGCCGCCTCCGGTTAAGAGTGGGGGCTCGACTATATGGCTACACCTTC. It encodes CASSRLRLRVGARLYGYTF.

Many counts were recorded for this clonotype. This sequence joins TRBV10-2 and TRBJ1-1; D gene unclear. This CDR3 is 15 amino acids long. The V end was cut by 3 bases, the J end by 0 bases, with 11 bases between. Germline CDR1 and CDR2: WSHSY and SAAADI. The CDR3 is CASSDGGHLNTEAFF. CDR3 nucleotides: TGCGCCAGCAGTGACGGTGGCCATTTGAACACTGAAGCTTTCTTT.

About this clonotype itself: A far larger clone is only one base removed, so a read error is likely. The chain is built from TRBV2 and TRBJ2-5; 8 bases fit TRBD2. The DNA end is a closer match to TRBJ2-1, so the J assignment may be wrong. Germline CDR1 and CDR2: SNHLY and FYNNEI. This CDR3 has 14 amino acids. Here the CDR3 reads CASSEGGGQNEQFF. The CDR3, as DNA: TGTGCCAGCAGTGAGGGCGGGGGGCAAAATGAGCAGTTCTTC.

This clonotype came up many times. The rearrangement joins TRBV15 to TRBJ1-1; D possibly corresponds to TRBD1 (5 bases). This CDR3 region has 12 residues. Germline V CDR1 and CDR2: LNHNV, YYDKDF (reference sequence). V was shortened by 0 bases and J by 10 bases, with 9 bases between the two germline ends. DNA for the CDR3: TGTGCCACCAGCAGAGACGTCGGGACAGCTTTCTTT. This encodes CATSRDVGTAFF.

The CDR3 loop is CASSQGFDTGELFF. DNA of the CDR3: TGCGCCAGCAGCCAAGGATTTGACACCGGGGAGCTGTTTTTT. The J gene is TRBJ2-2, the V gene TRBV5-1; D gene uncertain. CDR1 and CDR2 (germline): SGHRS, YFSETQ. This CDR3 spans 14 amino acids. V lost 4 bases and J lost 3, with 10 bases in between.

This clonotype was detected ten times or more. The V call is TRBV11-2, the J call TRBJ2-1; 12 positions agree with TRBD2. This CDR3 is built from 18 residues. Germline assignment: CDR1 SGHAT and CDR2 FQNNGV. V lost 2 bases, J lost 6 bases, and 11 bases stayed unmatched. Written as DNA, the CDR3 is TGTGCCAGCAGCTTACTAGCGGGGGGGCCAAGGGGGTCCAATGAGCAGTTCTTC. Its protein is CASSLLAGGPRGSNEQFF.

This clonotype has at least ten counts. This chain links TRBV11-3 with TRBJ2-5, with TRBD2 as a possible D gene (6 bases). The CDR3 is made up of 15 amino acids. CDR1 and CDR2 from the germline V gene are SGHNT and YENEEA. Between the trimmed V and J ends, which lost 5 bases and 5 bases, there was a span of 18 bases. CDR3 in amino acids: CASSGARGGTETQYF. The CDR3 nucleotides are TGTGCCAGCAGCGGGGCACGCGGCGGGACGGAGACCCAGTACTTC.

The J gene is TRBJ1-6, the V gene TRBV2, with TRBD1 matching over 8 bases. CDR1 and CDR2 from the germline V gene are SNHLY and FYNNEI. V lost 7 bases, J lost 6 bases, and 8 bases stayed unmatched. The CDR3 has 15 residues. The CDR3 region has the DNA TGTGCCAGCAACCCCTCAACAGGGGGTAATTCACCCCTCCACTTT. Residues: CASNPSTGGNSPLHF.

This clonotype was seen a handful of times. The chain combines TRBV7-2 with TRBJ2-7; D might be TRBD2 (5 bases). This CDR3 comprises 16 residues. CDR1 and CDR2 from the germline V gene are SGHTA and FQGNSA. V shed 5 bases and J shed 2 bases, with 19 bases lying between them. CDR3 bases: TGTGCCAGCAGCGCTCCGGGAACGGGCACGCCCTACGAGCAGTACTTC. Translating gives CASSAPGTGTPYEQYF.

The sample holds many counts of this clonotype. V and J are TRBV28 and TRBJ1-5; 7 bases are shared with TRBD1. The CDR3 has 15 residues. After removal of 8 bases from V and 5 bases from J, the junction contained 12 bases not matched to a gene. The V gene's germline CDR1 is MDHEN and CDR2 SYDVKM. The CDR3 reads CASREGARSDQPQHF. CDR3 DNA: TGTGCCAGCCGGGAGGGGGCAAGAAGCGATCAGCCCCAGCATTTT.

This clonotype was detected a few times. This chain uses TRBV30 with TRBJ2-1, with 8 positions matching TRBD2. The CDR3 loop spans 14 amino acids. Looked up from germline, CDR1 is GTSNPN and CDR2 is SVGIG (reference sequence). J was trimmed by 5 bases and V by 3 bases; bases with no gene match: 6. CDR3 bases: TGTGCCTGGAGGACGGGGGGGCTTCACAATGAGCAGTTCTTC. Translated, it gives CAWRTGGLHNEQFF.

Points on this clonotype: This may arise from a read error, as a much more abundant clone is one base away. CDR3 in amino acids: CASSFSFNSGMGEQYF. The CDR3, as DNA: TGTGCCAGCAGCTTTTCGTTCAATTCAGGGATGGGCGAGCAGTACTTC. The chain is built from TRBV7-2 and TRBJ2-7; a possible D gene is TRBD1 (5 bases). The ends were cut back, 3 bases at V and 6 bases at J, with 21 bases in the middle. CDR1 and CDR2 from the germline V gene are SGHTA and FQGNSA. The CDR3 has 16 residues.

Many counts were recorded for this clonotype. This chain joins TRBV20-1 and TRBJ2-7; TRBD2 matches at 8 bases. The CDR3 is made up of 15 amino acids. V lost 0 bases and J lost 0; bases outside the gene matches: 4. Germline V gene data show CDR1 as DFQATT and CDR2 as SNEGSKA (reference sequence). CDR3 nucleotide sequence: TGCAGTGCTAGAGATCGCACTAGCGGCTCCTACGAGCAGTACTTC. This encodes CSARDRTSGSYEQYF.

With respect to this clonotype: This may be a read error, as it is one base from a much larger clone. J is TRBJ2-3 and V is TRBV15, with D possibly being TRBD2 (6 bases). The germline V gene encodes CDR1 LNHNV and CDR2 YYDKDF (reference sequence). This CDR3 has 16 residues. CDR3 amino acids: CAASRAWGTSTDTQYF. The CDR3 DNA sequence: TGTGCCGCCAGCAGAGCCTGGGGGACTAGCACAGATACGCAGTATTTT.

The gene calls are TRBV6-5 and TRBJ2-7; D is uncertain. This CDR3 comprises 16 residues. V lost 0 bases to trimming and J lost 0 bases, with 12 bases between them. CDR1 and CDR2 (germline): MNHEY, SVGAGI. Written as DNA, the CDR3 is TGTGCCAGCAGTTACTCGACACAGTCATTCTCCTACGAGCAGTACTTC. Residues: CASSYSTQSFSYEQYF.

The table lists this clonotype with many counts. The V gene is TRBV29-1, the J gene TRBJ2-7; 11 positions agree with TRBD1. The V gene's germline CDR1 is SQVTM and CDR2 ANQGSEA. The CDR3 has 14 amino acids. The V and J ends lost 6 bases and 2 bases, in that order; junction bases with no gene match: 6. Written as DNA, the CDR3 is TGCAGCGTCCGACCGGGACAGGGGGCCTACGAGCAGTACTTC. Translating gives CSVRPGQGAYEQYF.

The sample holds one count of this clonotype. The CDR3 region is CSVEIPGKNTEAFF. In DNA form, the CDR3 reads TGCAGCGTTGAAATTCCGGGGAAGAACACTGAAGCTTTCTTT. V gene TRBV29-1 combines with J gene TRBJ1-1; D not certain. V lost 2 bases to trimming and J lost 1 base, with 11 bases between them. In germline, CDR1 is SQVTM, CDR2 ANQGSEA. CDR3 length: 14 amino acids.

This clonotype was recorded at least ten times. The chain uses TRBV20-1 and TRBJ1-3; no clear D gene. The CDR3 covers 15 residues. Germline V gene data show CDR1 as DFQATT and CDR2 as SNEGSKA (reference sequence). The V end lost 0 bases, the J end lost 3 bases, and 12 bases lay between the germline ends. The CDR3 DNA sequence: TGCAGTGCTAGAGATCCCTGGCACGGTGGAAACACCATATATTTT. This translates into CSARDPWHGGNTIYF.

This clonotype has a count of ten or more. This chain uses TRBV11-2 with TRBJ1-1, with D possibly TRBD1 on 6 matching bases. The CDR3 length is 13 residues. Between the trimmed V and J ends, which lost 10 bases and 4 bases, there was a span of 16 bases. The germline CDR1 and CDR2 sequences are SGHAT and FQNNGV. Written as DNA, the CDR3 is TGTGCCACCTCCTTGAGGGGGGCCACTGAAGCTTTCTTT. Translated: CATSLRGATEAFF.

This clonotype was recorded many times. The chain joins TRBV27 to TRBJ2-3; TRBD1 aligns across 10 bases. The V gene's germline CDR1 is MNHEY and CDR2 SMNVEV (reference sequence). With V trimmed by 6 bases and J by 5 bases, 5 bases remained unmatched. The CDR3 extends over 14 amino acids. The CDR3 region has the DNA TGTGCCAGCAGGGGACAGGGGATGGAAGATACGCAGTATTTT. Its translation: CASRGQGMEDTQYF.

This clonotype has at least ten counts. The chain has TRBV20-1 and TRBJ2-3, with 8 positions matching TRBD1. V lost 6 bases and J lost 3; bases outside the gene matches: 8. Per the germline V gene, CDR1 is DFQATT and CDR2 is SNEGSKA (reference sequence). The CDR3 covers 14 residues. The CDR3 coding sequence is TGCAGTGCCAAACGGACAGGGACGACAGATACGCAGTATTTT. This encodes CSAKRTGTTDTQYF.

This clonotype was found many times. The gene calls are TRBV5-1 and TRBJ2-4, with 11 bases aligning to TRBD2. The trim removed 1 base at V and 7 bases at J, leaving 4 bases unmatched. Per the germline V gene, CDR1 is SGHRS and CDR2 is YFSETQ. This CDR3 spans 15 amino acids. The CDR3 region is CASSLIAGGQNIQYF. The CDR3 DNA follows: TGCGCCAGCAGCTTGATAGCGGGGGGGCAGAACATTCAGTACTTC. The entire variable domain, with the rest obtained from reference TRBV5-1 and TRBJ2-4, is as follows: KAGVTQTPRYLIKTRGQQVTLSCSPISGHRSVSWYQQTPGQGLQFLFEYFSETQRNKGNFPGRFSGRQFSNSRSEMNVSTLELGDSALYLCASSLIAGGQNIQYFGAGTRLSVL.

In its sample, this clonotype was seen many times. The genes are TRBV11-2 and TRBJ2-3, with 13 nucleotides matching TRBD2. Germline V lookup: CDR1 SGHAT, CDR2 FQNNGV. The J segment lost 7 bases and the V segment lost 1 base, leaving 8 bases of the junction unmatched. The CDR3 has 17 amino acids. CDR3 residues: CASSLVTSGGAFYTQYF. Here the CDR3 DNA reads TGTGCCAGCAGCTTAGTAACTAGCGGGGGGGCCTTCTATACGCAGTATTTT.

The V and J genes are TRBV7-9 and TRBJ2-1; D unresolved. CDR1 is SEHNR and CDR2 is FQNEAQ in the germline V gene (reference sequence). This CDR3 has 12 residues. Deletions cut 1 base from V and 7 bases from J, with 5 bases between. The DNA for the CDR3 is TGTGCCAGCAGCTTAGGAGAGAATGAGCAGTTCTTC. This encodes CASSLGENEQFF.

The table lists this clonotype with many counts. J is TRBJ2-5 and V is TRBV10-3; D is uncertain. Trimming pared 6 bases from V and 2 bases from J, leaving 10 bases between. Germline V gene data show CDR1 as ENHRY and CDR2 as SYGVKD. The CDR3 is 13 amino acids. The CDR3 coding sequence is TGTGCCATCAGCGTGAACAGACAAGAGACCCAGTACTTC. Translated, it gives CAISVNRQETQYF.

This clonotype turned up a few times. This sequence joins TRBV30 and TRBJ2-5; tentatively, D is TRBD1 (6 bases). In germline, CDR1 is GTSNPN, CDR2 SVGIG (reference sequence). V was clipped by 5 bases and J by 3 bases, with 25 bases between them. The CDR3 extends over 17 amino acids. CDR3 protein: CAWEPWDIDTVKETQYF. Written as DNA, the CDR3 is TGTGCCTGGGAGCCTTGGGACATCGACACAGTGAAAGAGACCCAGTACTTC.